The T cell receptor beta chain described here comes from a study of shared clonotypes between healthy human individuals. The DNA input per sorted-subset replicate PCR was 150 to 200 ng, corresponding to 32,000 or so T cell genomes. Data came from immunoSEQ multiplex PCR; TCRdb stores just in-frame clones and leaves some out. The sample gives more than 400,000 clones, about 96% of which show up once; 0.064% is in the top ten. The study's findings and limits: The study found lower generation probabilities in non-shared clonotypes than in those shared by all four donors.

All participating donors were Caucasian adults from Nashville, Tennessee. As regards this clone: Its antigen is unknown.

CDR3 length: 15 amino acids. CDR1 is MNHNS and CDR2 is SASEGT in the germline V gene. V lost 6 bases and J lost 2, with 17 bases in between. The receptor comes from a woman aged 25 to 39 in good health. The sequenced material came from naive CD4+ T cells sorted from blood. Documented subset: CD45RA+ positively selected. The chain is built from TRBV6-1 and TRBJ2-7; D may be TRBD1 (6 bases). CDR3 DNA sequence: TGTGCCAGCAGAACCGGGACATACCTAGCCTACGAGCAGTACTTC. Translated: CASRTGTYLAYEQYF.